Listed below are T cell receptor beta chains from one sample, sequenced in a study of T cell responses to AZD1222 COVID-19 vaccine. Data came from immunoSEQ multiplex PCR; TCRdb stores just in-frame clones and leaves some out. This sample has about 170,000 clones; roughly 90% occur once, and the top ten carry roughly 1.5%. Sequencing used peripheral blood, obtained on day 0 of AZD1222 vaccination. These TCRs come from an adult in good health. Each CDR3 is given with its conserved first and last residue. The D gene is left open where the match is weak. Rows give clone size only sometimes, using once, few, many, or a class for an expanded clone.

j_gene	v_gene	d_gene	abundance	CDR3aa	CDR3nt
TRBJ2-1	TRBV6-4	.	.	CASSEELYNEQFF	TGTGCCAGCAGTGAGGAGTTATACAATGAGCAGTTCTTC
TRBJ2-1	TRBV18	TRBD2	.	CASSPPSGGYNEQFF	TGTGCCAGCTCACCGCCTAGCGGGGGCTACAATGAGCAGTTCTTC
TRBJ2-5	TRBV3-1/TRBV3-2	TRBD2	few	CASSQLTSRKETQYF	TGTGCCAGCAGCCAGCTGACTAGCCGAAAAGAGACCCAGTACTTC
TRBJ2-4	TRBV5-6	.	.	CASSLDGWRAKNIQYF	TGTGCCAGCAGCCTCGACGGCTGGCGAGCCAAAAACATTCAGTACTTC
TRBJ2-1	TRBV6-5	TRBD1	.	CASSPRRQGNEQFF	TGTGCCAGCAGTCCCCGACGACAGGGAAATGAGCAGTTCTTC
TRBJ2-5	TRBV5-1	.	.	CASSLGPTEKETQYF	TGCGCCAGCAGCTTGGGACCTACCGAGAAAGAGACCCAGTACTTC
TRBJ2-2	TRBV27	TRBD2	once	CASRLAGMGNTGELFF	TGTGCCAGCAGGCTAGCGGGTATGGGGAACACCGGGGAGCTGTTTTTT
TRBJ1-5	TRBV10-2	TRBD1	.	CASSEAGGGNQPQHF	TGCGCCAGCAGTGAGGCAGGGGGTGGCAATCAGCCCCAGCATTTT
TRBJ2-2	TRBV9	TRBD2	.	CASSPRGVAGAYTGELFF	TGTGCCAGCAGCCCGCGGGGAGTAGCGGGAGCGTACACCGGGGAGCTGTTTTTT
TRBJ1-4	TRBV5-6	TRBD1	.	CASSGGQPNEKLFF	TGTGCCAGCAGCGGGGGACAGCCTAATGAAAAACTGTTTTTT
TRBJ1-2	TRBV27	.	.	CASSPNSSPNYGYTF	TGTGCCAGCAGTCCTAACAGCTCTCCTAACTATGGCTACACCTTC
TRBJ2-2	TRBV18	.	.	CASSPQGTGELFF	TGTGCCAGCTCACCACAGGGGACCGGGGAGCTGTTTTTT
TRBJ2-4	TRBV4-2	TRBD2	.	CASSRREGGIQYF	TGTGCCAGCAGCCGGCGGGAGGGGGGCATTCAGTACTTC
TRBJ2-3	TRBV5-1	TRBD2	.	CASSSGTSGRVGDTQYF	TGCGCCAGCAGCTCCGGGACTAGCGGGAGAGTAGGAGATACGCAGTATTTT
TRBJ2-3	TRBV6-5	TRBD2	few	CASSSTSGVLSDTQYF	TGTGCCAGCAGTTCGACAAGCGGGGTCTTATCAGATACGCAGTATTTT
TRBJ2-2	TRBV7-6	.	once	CASSLIGGTGELFF	TGTGCCAGCAGCTTAATTGGGGGAACCGGGGAGCTGTTTTTT
TRBJ1-6	TRBV11-3	.	.	CASSLDLLGRCNSPLHF	TGTGCCAGCAGCTTAGATCTTCTCGGCAGATGTAATTCACCCCTCCACTTT
TRBJ1-1	TRBV5-4	.	.	CASSFGTENTEAFF	TGTGCCAGCAGCTTCGGGACCGAGAACACTGAAGCTTTCTTT
TRBJ2-3	TRBV4-1	TRBD2	.	CASSQPTPGGDTQYF	TGCGCCAGCAGCCAGCCGACCCCGGGGGGAGATACGCAGTATTTT
TRBJ1-2	TRBV12-3/TRBV12-4	.	.	CASTDHPTYGYTF	TGTGCCAGCACCGACCACCCGACGTACGGCTACACCTTC
TRBJ1-1	TRBV5-6	TRBD1	.	CASSPRQGSPTEAFF	TGTGCCAGCAGCCCCCGACAGGGTTCGCCCACTGAAGCTTTCTTT
TRBJ1-5	TRBV19	.	.	CASSMLGQSNQPQHF	TGTGCCAGTAGTATGTTAGGGCAGAGCAATCAGCCCCAGCATTTT
TRBJ2-1	TRBV7-2	.	.	CASSRRGYNEQFF	TGTGCCAGCAGCCGCCGTGGTTACAATGAGCAGTTCTTC
TRBJ2-1	TRBV7-3	TRBD2	.	CASSIALAGGPGEQFF	TGTGCCAGCAGTATCGCTTTGGCGGGGGGGCCCGGTGAGCAGTTCTTC
TRBJ2-1	TRBV5-1	.	.	CASSLPGLGNEQFF	TGCGCCAGCAGCCTCCCGGGACTGGGCAATGAGCAGTTCTTC
TRBJ1-1	TRBV18	.	once	CASSPGFEAFF	TGTGCCAGCTCACCGGGGTTTGAAGCTTTCTTT
TRBJ2-4	TRBV29-1	.	.	CSVGRAKNIQYF	TGCAGCGTTGGAAGAGCCAAAAACATTCAGTACTTC
TRBJ2-1	TRBV7-2	TRBD1	.	CASSPGDRGIGEQFF	TGTGCCAGCAGCCCGGGGGACAGGGGTATCGGTGAGCAGTTCTTC
TRBJ2-2	TRBV30	.	.	CAWSPGGELFF	TGTGCCTGGAGTCCGGGCGGGGAGCTGTTTTTT
TRBJ2-3	TRBV7-3	.	.	CASSLTPDTQYF	TGTGCCAGCAGCTTAACTCCAGATACGCAGTATTTT
TRBJ1-6	TRBV30	.	.	CAWSATGLYNSPLHF	TGTGCCTGGAGCGCAACAGGGCTCTATAATTCACCCCTCCACTTT
TRBJ1-1	TRBV30	.	once	CAWKKDSYTEAFF	TGTGCCTGGAAAAAGGACAGTTACACTGAAGCTTTCTTT
TRBJ1-2	TRBV5-5	.	.	CASSIGYGYTF	TGTGCCAGCAGTATAGGGTATGGCTACACCTTC
TRBJ2-3	TRBV7-3	.	once	CASKNTATDTQYF	TGTGCCAGCAAAAATACCGCCACAGATACGCAGTATTTT
TRBJ2-1	TRBV9	.	.	CASSVGGYEQFF	TGTGCCAGCAGCGTAGGGGGTTATGAGCAGTTCTTC
TRBJ1-2	TRBV28	.	.	CASSSTYPEGYTF	TGTGCCAGCAGTTCCACATACCCGGAAGGCTACACCTTC
TRBJ1-5	TRBV27	TRBD1	.	CASRARTGGIQPQHF	TGTGCCAGCAGGGCGAGGACAGGGGGAATCCAGCCCCAGCATTTT
TRBJ1-1	TRBV4-1	.	once	CASSAWGVEYRGAFF	TGCGCCAGCAGCGCGTGGGGTGTGGAGTATCGAGGGGCTTTCTTT
TRBJ1-1	TRBV6-5	.	.	CASSGGLLNTEAFF	TGTGCCAGCAGCGGCGGACTTTTGAACACTGAAGCTTTCTTT
TRBJ2-5	TRBV7-3	.	.	CASSLQQETQYF	TGTGCCAGCAGTTTACAACAAGAGACCCAGTACTTC
TRBJ2-2	TRBV4-1	.	.	CASSQNRQDTGELFF	TGCGCCAGCAGCCAAAATAGACAGGACACCGGGGAGCTGTTTTTT
TRBJ1-5	TRBV6-5	.	.	CASWTDLGNQPQHF	TGTGCCAGCTGGACAGACCTGGGGAATCAGCCCCAGCATTTT
TRBJ2-7	TRBV7-2	.	.	CASSLDRYSYEQYF	TGTGCCAGCAGCTTAGACAGATACTCCTACGAGCAGTACTTC
TRBJ1-6	TRBV6-5	.	.	CASSNTRGNSPLHF	TGTGCCAGCAGTAACACCAGGGGTAATTCACCCCTCCACTTT
TRBJ2-1	TRBV2	.	.	CASSVQGYEQFF	TGTGCCAGCAGCGTACAGGGTTATGAGCAGTTCTTC
TRBJ2-7	TRBV7-9	.	.	CASSSVGAGNLYEQYF	TGTGCCAGCAGCTCCGTGGGTGCAGGGAATCTCTACGAGCAGTACTTC
TRBJ2-2	TRBV6-5	TRBD1	.	CASRPDRVNTGELFF	TGTGCCAGCCGGCCAGACAGGGTTAACACCGGGGAGCTGTTTTTT
TRBJ1-2	TRBV15	.	.	CATSRILDYGYTF	TGTGCCACCAGCAGAATTCTCGACTATGGCTACACCTTC
TRBJ1-5	TRBV3-1/TRBV3-2	TRBD1	.	CASSHGARGQISNQPQHF	TGTGCCAGCAGCCACGGCGCAAGGGGACAGATTAGCAATCAGCCCCAGCATTTT
TRBJ2-5	TRBV7-9	TRBD2	.	CASSLGSSGPQETQYF	TGTGCCAGCAGCTTGGGGAGTAGCGGGCCCCAAGAGACCCAGTACTTC
TRBJ1-1	TRBV6-6	.	.	CASSYSRRRGTEAFF	TGTGCCAGCAGTTACTCGCGTCGTCGTGGCACTGAAGCTTTCTTT
TRBJ2-5	TRBV4-1	.	.	CASSPDSGGSFAETQYF	TGCGCCAGCAGCCCCGATAGTGGGGGTAGTTTCGCAGAGACCCAGTACTTC
TRBJ1-5	TRBV7-2	.	.	CASSSPGRNQPQHF	TGTGCCAGCAGCTCTCCAGGCCGCAATCAGCCCCAGCATTTT
TRBJ2-5	TRBV9	.	once	CASSVASGIGETQYF	TGTGCCAGCAGCGTAGCTTCGGGGATCGGAGAGACCCAGTACTTC
TRBJ2-3	TRBV7-3	.	once	CASSTAQGDTQYF	TGTGCCAGCAGCACAGCCCAGGGAGATACGCAGTATTTT
TRBJ1-1	TRBV6-2/TRBV6-3	TRBD1	.	CASSHRGGLMNTEAFF	TGTGCCAGCAGCCACAGGGGGGGCCTGATGAACACTGAAGCTTTCTTT
TRBJ2-1	TRBV19	.	.	CASSIDGGNPYNEQFF	TGTGCCAGTAGTATAGATGGAGGAAATCCCTACAATGAGCAGTTCTTC
TRBJ2-3	TRBV5-4	.	.	CASSSGQLYTDTQYF	TGTGCCAGCAGCTCGGGGCAGCTATACACAGATACGCAGTATTTT
TRBJ1-2	TRBV25-1	.	.	CASSFMAGYTF	TGTGCCAGCAGTTTTATGGCTGGCTACACCTTC
TRBJ2-1	TRBV4-1	TRBD2	.	CASRILAGPNEQFF	TGCGCCAGCAGGATACTAGCGGGTCCCAATGAGCAGTTCTTC